The sequence of this T cell receptor (beta chain) was determined in a study of graft-versus-host responses after intestinal transplantation. As for the study in general: The study gave all recipients anti-thymocyte globulin induction, then tacrolimus and steroids for roughly 3 years.

Profiling relied on immunoSEQ multiplex PCR, and the TCRdb table lists in-frame clones only, not all of them. The sample lists 9,000 to 15,000 clones; 70% to 85% were seen once. The CDR3 has 12 residues. V shed 6 bases, J shed 5 bases, and the junction held 2 bases outside the gene matches. Germline V CDR1 and CDR2: LGHNT, FRNRAP. Study results and limitations: Within allografts, high graft-versus-host to host-versus-graft clonal ratios were seen among patients with graft-donor T cell macrochimerism. Some GvH clones were seen earlier in gut or blood, suggesting intestinal origin.

As concerns this clone: Antigen: not known.

Investigators treated the graft tissue so that it released intraepithelial and lamina propria lymphocytes. This material consisted of ileum tissue, taken more than 140 days after intestinal transplantation. This chain uses TRBV12-5 with TRBJ2-5; 8 bases align to TRBD2. The origin of this receptor is a human patient who received an intestinal transplant, so some T cells may come from the graft donor. CDR3 DNA sequence: TGTGCTAGTGGCTCTAGCGGGGAGACCCAGTACTTC. It yields the protein CASGSSGETQYF.